A selection of T cell receptor beta chains follows, all from one sample in a study of shared clonotypes between healthy human individuals. Assay: immunoSEQ multiplex PCR; the TCRdb copy retains only in-frame clones and omits some. The sample has more than 2 million clones; 85% to 95% are singletons. Sequenced material: naive CD8+ T cells from PBMCs. These receptors originate from a man in his late teens or twenties in good health. Some clones in this sample may be carry-over from other donors' samples. Each CDR3 is given with its conserved first and last residue. The D gene is left open where the match is weak. For some rows the clone size is stated as once, few or many, or as a class when expanded; others skip it.

>TRBJ2-2|TRBV30|.|.
TGTGCCTGGAGTCTCGGGGGCGGCGGGGAGCTGTTTTTT
CAWSLGGGGELFF
>TRBJ2-2|TRBV9|.|TRBD1
TGTGCCAGCAGCGAACAGGGGCACGGGGAGCTGTTTTTT
CASSEQGHGELFF
>TRBJ1-1|TRBV14|.|.
TGTGCCAGCAGCCAAGCCGGGACCCCGCATGAAGCTTTCTTT
CASSQAGTPHEAFF
>TRBJ1-1|TRBV2|few|.
TGTGCCAGCAGTGAAGCGTATGGATCCTACACTGAAGCTTTCTTT
CASSEAYGSYTEAFF
>TRBJ2-1|TRBV6-5|.|TRBD2
TGTGCCAGCAGTTCGGGACTAGCGGGCTATGAGCAGTTCTTC
CASSSGLAGYEQFF
>TRBJ2-7|TRBV7-8|.|.
TGTGCCAGCAGCTTAGATCGGGCGGCCTTGCCCTCCTACGAGCAGTACTTC
CASSLDRAALPSYEQYF
>TRBJ1-1|TRBV10-2|.|.
TGCGCCAGCAGTGAACTCTACACGAACACTGAAGCTTTCTTT
CASSELYTNTEAFF
>TRBJ2-7|TRBV11-1|.|.
TGTGCCAGCAGCTTAGGTGGAAGCTCCTACGAGCAGTACTTC
CASSLGGSSYEQYF
>TRBJ2-7|TRBV15|.|TRBD2
TGTGCCACCAGCAGAGCTAGCGGGAGTGTGTACGAGCAGTACTTC
CATSRASGSVYEQYF
>TRBJ1-4|TRBV14|.|.
TGTGCCAGCAGGCCCCCCCATAGTAGGGTTGAAAAACTGTTTTTT
CASRPPHSRVEKLFF
>TRBJ1-4|TRBV30|.|.
TGTGCCTGGACCGAACGGGCGGGCTCCTCCACTAATGAAAAACTGTTTTTT
CAWTERAGSSTNEKLFF
>TRBJ2-1|TRBV6-5|.|.
TGTGCCAGCAGTTCCATGTGGGGGGATGGGGACAATGAGCAGTTCTTC
CASSSMWGDGDNEQFF
>TRBJ2-2|TRBV19|.|.
TGTGCCAGTAACTTACAAGGCACCGGGGAGCTGTTTTTT
CASNLQGTGELFF
>TRBJ1-3|TRBV2|.|TRBD1
TGTGCCAGCAGTGAAGGGGACAGGGGGAGCTCTGGAAACACCATATATTTT
CASSEGDRGSSGNTIYF
>TRBJ2-5|TRBV9|.|TRBD2
TGTGCCAGCAGCGCCTCCGGGACTAGCGGGAGAGCCTCACGAGAGACCCAGTACTTC
CASSASGTSGRASRETQYF
>TRBJ2-7|TRBV10-1|.|.
TGCGCCAGCAGTGAGTCGAGGGGTAGACTCCACGAGCAGTACTTC
CASSESRGRLHEQYF
>TRBJ2-5|TRBV27|.|TRBD2
TGTGCCAGCAGTTTAAGCGGGAATCAGAAGACCCAGTACTTC
CASSLSGNQKTQYF
>TRBJ2-5|TRBV6-5|.|.
TGTGCCACCCTTGGCTGGCAAGAAGAGACCCAGTACTTC
CATLGWQEETQYF
>TRBJ2-7|TRBV7-2|.|.
TGTGCCAGCAGCTTAGCGGTGGGTCTCGACGAGCAGTACTTC
CASSLAVGLDEQYF
>TRBJ2-1|TRBV4-2|.|TRBD2
TGTGCCAGCAGCCAACTAGCGGGACCGAACAATGAGCAGTTCTTC
CASSQLAGPNNEQFF
>TRBJ2-2|TRBV28|once|.
TGTGCCAGCAGCGAGAGGGCGAACACCGGGGAGCTGTTTTTT
CASSERANTGELFF
>TRBJ2-1|TRBV4-1|.|.
TGCGCCAGCAGCCAAGACAGGGTGGGGTACAATGAGCAGTTCTTC
CASSQDRVGYNEQFF
>TRBJ2-1|TRBV9|.|TRBD2
TGTGCCAGCAGCGACAAACTAGCGGCCTACAATGAGCAGTTCTTC
CASSDKLAAYNEQFF
>TRBJ2-1|TRBV7-6|.|.
TGTGCCAGCAGCCCCATAGGCGGGCCTGAGCAGTTCTTC
CASSPIGGPEQFF
>TRBJ2-7|TRBV4-2|once|TRBD2
TGTGCCAGCAGCACTAGCGGGAGAGGGAACGAGCAGTACTTC
CASSTSGRGNEQYF
>TRBJ2-7|TRBV7-7|.|.
TGTGCCAGCAGCTCCCAGGTTGGATACGAGCAGTACTTC
CASSSQVGYEQYF
>TRBJ1-2|TRBV28|.|TRBD1
TGTGCCAGCAGTCAGACAGGGGCTGGCTATGGCTACACCTTC
CASSQTGAGYGYTF
>TRBJ2-2|TRBV28|.|TRBD1
TGTGCCAGCAGTTCCTATATTATACAGGACAGGGGCGGCACCGGGGAGCTGTTTTTT
CASSSYIIQDRGGTGELFF
>TRBJ1-4|TRBV2|.|.
TGTGCCAGCAGTGGAAGCCCAGCTGGGACAACTAATGAAAAACTGTTTTTT
CASSGSPAGTTNEKLFF
>TRBJ1-6|TRBV30|.|.
TGTGCCTGGACCCCCGCGGGAGGGTCCTCGGGTTCACCCCTCCACTTT
CAWTPAGGSSGSPLHF
>TRBJ2-5|TRBV9|.|.
TGTGCCAGCAGCGGGGCCCCTACCGCAAGGGATAGAATCCAAGAGACCCAGTACTTC
CASSGAPTARDRIQETQYF
>TRBJ2-7|TRBV11-2|.|.
TGTGCCAGCAGCTTACTTGTCGGGGCTCAAGCCTACGAGCAGTACTTC
CASSLLVGAQAYEQYF
>TRBJ2-1|TRBV2|.|TRBD2
TGTGCCAGCAGAGCCGGGACTAGCACCCTAAATGAGCAGTTCTTC
CASRAGTSTLNEQFF
>TRBJ1-1|TRBV5-1|.|.
TGCGCCAGCAGCTTGGATGGGTCGGCTTTTTTTATGAACACTGAAGCTTTCTTT
CASSLDGSAFFMNTEAFF
>TRBJ2-5|TRBV25-1|.|.
TGTGCCAGCAGTGATCCGGTGTTTCAAGAGACCCAGTACTTC
CASSDPVFQETQYF
>TRBJ1-2|TRBV9|once|.
TGTGCCAGCAGCGTATACGGCGGGCCGCAATATGGCTACACCTTC
CASSVYGGPQYGYTF
>TRBJ1-2|TRBV7-9|.|.
TGTGCCAGCCTTGGGGGATATGGCTACACCTTC
CASLGGYGYTF
>TRBJ1-2|TRBV6-1|once|.
TGTGCCAGCAGCCCCCTAGGGGGGAACTATGGCTACACCTTC
CASSPLGGNYGYTF
>TRBJ1-3|TRBV13|.|.
TGTGCCAGCAGCTTAAACTCTGGAAACACCATATATTTT
CASSLNSGNTIYF
>TRBJ2-1|TRBV5-1|.|TRBD2
TGCGCCAGCAGCTTGGACAGACTAGCGGGGTTTGGGGACGATGAGCAGTTCTTC
CASSLDRLAGFGDDEQFF
>TRBJ2-1|TRBV14|.|.
TGTGCCAGCAGCCCCGGCTGGGGGTGGGAAAATGAGCAGTTCTTC
CASSPGWGWENEQFF